The count of the clone carrying this TCR beta chain is one. Its target is unknown. A clone one base away is much larger, so this may be a read error. The conserved phenylalanine or tryptophan normally closing the CDR3 is absent here, so this likely arose from a read error. The data derive from a study of early T cells in non-severe SARS-CoV-2 infection. Study-level information: Unpaired chains resulted from sequencing bulk RNA of unsorted whole blood.

The germline V gene encodes CDR1 SNHLY and CDR2 FYNNEI. The CDR3 contains 13 residues. V trimming: 7 bases; J trimming: 4 bases; junction bases outside the gene matches: 4. Findings of the study overall: Anti-spike CD8 specificities were favored by VDJdb matching, whose results missed private and CD4 specificities.

Individually, cDNA molecules had unique molecular identifiers attached to them. TCRdb recomputed calls from the 5' RACE reads with MiXCR, one row per CDR3 protein. The sample lists 50,000 to 70,000 distinct CDR3 sequences, approximately 9.3% occurring once. The TCR sequence derives from an adult who was a healthcare worker with PCR-confirmed SARS-CoV-2 infection or an uninfected control (not recorded which). The chain combines TRBV2 with TRBJ2-7; TRBD1 matches 10 bases. The specimen was whole blood. CDR3 bases: TGTGCCAGCATTAGGGACAGGGGATACGAGCAGTACTCC. Amino acids: CASIRDRGYEQYS.